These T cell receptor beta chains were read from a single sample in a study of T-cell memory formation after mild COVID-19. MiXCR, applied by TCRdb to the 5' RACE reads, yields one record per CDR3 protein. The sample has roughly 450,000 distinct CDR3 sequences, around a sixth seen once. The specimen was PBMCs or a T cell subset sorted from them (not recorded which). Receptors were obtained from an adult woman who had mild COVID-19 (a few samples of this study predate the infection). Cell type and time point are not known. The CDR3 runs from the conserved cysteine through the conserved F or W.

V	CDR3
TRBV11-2	CASSLDRFQPQHF
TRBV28	CASSLRGGDQPLHF
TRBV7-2	CASSLVWQGDNEQFF
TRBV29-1	CSVVVRESNEQFF
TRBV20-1	CSAETGGGNQPQHF
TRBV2	CASSAVTGSRVFEAFF
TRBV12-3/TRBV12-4	CASSLGPGVTEAFF
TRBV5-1	CASGQGPGANVLTF
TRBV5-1	CASSRSGTGEREQYF
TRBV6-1	CASSEARGGGSTDTQYF
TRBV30	CAWSVNHLGDTRAYEQYF
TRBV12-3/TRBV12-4	CASTSRLASVYNEQFF
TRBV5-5	CASSFRAGVYDEQFF
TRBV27	CASSSFTGLPEDTQYF
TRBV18	CASSPPPTGVFQETQYF
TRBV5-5	CASSQIGQYSGNTIYF
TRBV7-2	CASSLRENIQYF
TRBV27	CASRPSSLRTRHPGELFF
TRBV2	CASKKDVNTEAFF
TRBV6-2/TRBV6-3	CASSYWQNTEAFF
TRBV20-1	CSARPGTTEAFF
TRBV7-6	CASTEQDGLVRVNEQFF
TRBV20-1	CSARQGKVYEQYF
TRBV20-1	CSAIEAGGVNEQFF
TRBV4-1	CASSQGGTPVEAFF
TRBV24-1	CATSDPGDSGYTF
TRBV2	CASSVTGVDGELFF
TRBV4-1	CASSQDPPQGTLPYEQYF
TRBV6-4	CASSEQGVGYTF
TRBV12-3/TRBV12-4	CASSLNRPIYEQYF
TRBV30	CAWSVRRVGGYTDTQYF
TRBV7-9	CASSPTGLGQFF
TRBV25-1	CASSEWSGGADTQYF
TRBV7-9	CASSSLTARSYEQYF
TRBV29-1	CSVQGRTNTGELFF
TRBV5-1	CASSLSLAGVSDTQYF
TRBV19	CASSIGRTYGYTF
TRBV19	CASSINLVLSYEQYF
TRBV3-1	CASSQGTGNEQYF
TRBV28	CASSLHRDRWETQYF
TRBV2	CASSEPRSMHQPQHF
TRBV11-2	CASSLFLNEKLFF
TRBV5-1	CASRREEGGITDTQYF
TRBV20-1	CSASTGEDFRQTQYF
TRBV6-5	CASSYSARNNEQFF
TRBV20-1	CSAIGQIEEKLFF
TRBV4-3	CASSAGEDSPLHF
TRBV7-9	CASSVLQGAITEAFF
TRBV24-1	CATSQGSNQPQHF
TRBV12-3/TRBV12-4	CASSFRPRGNNYGYTF
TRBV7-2	CASSSGSQGGELFF
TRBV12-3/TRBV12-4	CASSLKGGGITEAFF